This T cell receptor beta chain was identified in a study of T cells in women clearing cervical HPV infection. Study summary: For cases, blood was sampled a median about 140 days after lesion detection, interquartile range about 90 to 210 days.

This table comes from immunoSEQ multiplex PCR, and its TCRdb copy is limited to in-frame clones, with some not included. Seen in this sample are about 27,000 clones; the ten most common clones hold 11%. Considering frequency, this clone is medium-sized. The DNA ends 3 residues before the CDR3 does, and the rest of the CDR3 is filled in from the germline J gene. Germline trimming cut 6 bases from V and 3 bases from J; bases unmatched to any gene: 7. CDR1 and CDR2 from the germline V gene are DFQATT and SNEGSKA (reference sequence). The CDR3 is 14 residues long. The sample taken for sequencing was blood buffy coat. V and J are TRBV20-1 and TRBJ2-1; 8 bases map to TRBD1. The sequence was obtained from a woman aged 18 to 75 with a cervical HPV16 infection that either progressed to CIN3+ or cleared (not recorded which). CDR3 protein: CSAQPGGFYNEQFF. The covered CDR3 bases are TGCAGTGCACAACCAGGGGGCTTCTACAATGAG.